A single sample is the source of the 8 T cell receptor beta chains below, sequenced in a study of neurological immune-mediated disorders. TCRdb reprocessed the 5' RACE reads with MiXCR, giving one entry per CDR3 protein. There are approximately 80,000 distinct CDR3 sequences in the sample; 4.3% occur only once, and approximately 5.7% lies in the top ten. Time point described: longitudinal time-point 3. Sequencing was carried out using PBMCs. The receptors were gathered from a woman aged 60-75 years with multiple sclerosis.

The chain employs TRBV20-1 and TRBJ1-2; D remains unclear. In germline, CDR1 is DFQATT, CDR2 SNEGSKA (reference sequence). This CDR3 is built from 10 residues. Trimming pared 6 bases from V and 5 bases from J, leaving 7 bases between. The CDR3 reads CSAGSYGYTF. The CDR3 nucleotides read TGCAGTGCGGGGAGTTATGGCTACACCTTC.

This clonotype has ten or more counts. J is TRBJ1-1 and V is TRBV28; D possibly corresponds to TRBD1 (5 bases). Germline V gene sequence: CDR1 MDHEN, CDR2 SYDVKM. This CDR3 has 12 residues. V was trimmed by 5 bases and J by 11 bases, leaving 15 bases between them. Written as DNA, the CDR3 is TGTGCCAGCAGTACCCCCCAGGGTAAGGCTTTCTTT. It translates to CASSTPQGKAFF.

This clonotype occurred many times. The V gene is TRBV9, the J gene TRBJ1-3, with D unclear. The germline V gene encodes CDR1 SGDLS and CDR2 YYNGEE. Trimming left V 2 bases short and J 0 bases short, with 9 bases between. The CDR3 spans 15 residues. DNA for the CDR3: TGTGCCAGCAGCGTCCAGGACCTCTCTGGAAACACCATATATTTT. Protein sequence: CASSVQDLSGNTIYF. The full variable domain, with the rest looked up from reference TRBV9 and TRBJ1-3, is DSGVTQTPKHLITATGQRVTLRCSPRSGDLSVYWYQQSLDQGLQFLIQYYNGEERAKGNILERFSAQQFPDLHSELNLSSLELGDSALYFCASSVQDLSGNTIYFGEGSWLTVV.

This clonotype was detected only a few times. J is TRBJ1-1 and V is TRBV19; the match to TRBD1 covers 8 bases. With 6 bases clipped from V and 4 bases from J, the junction kept 4 bases outside the gene matches. Germline loops: CDR1 LNHDA, CDR2 SQIVND (reference sequence). This CDR3 is 13 amino acids long. For the CDR3, the DNA is TGTGCCAGTAGGCCACAGGGGGGCACTGAAGCTTTCTTT. Its protein product is CASRPQGGTEAFF.

The table lists this clonotype with many counts. The V call is TRBV6-5, the J call TRBJ1-1, with D hard to call. The CDR3 consists of 15 residues. Germline values: CDR1 MNHEY, CDR2 SVGAGI. Trimming shortened V by 0 bases and J by 6 bases, and 14 bases separated the two germline ends. The CDR3: CASSYSGSLVSEAFF. For the CDR3, the DNA is TGTGCCAGCAGTTACTCTGGATCGTTGGTTTCTGAAGCTTTCTTT.

This clonotype was found many times. The V and J genes are TRBV7-9 and TRBJ2-7, with a tentative D call TRBD1 (6 bases). The CDR3 is 16 residues long. The germline gives CDR1 SEHNR, CDR2 FQNEAQ (reference sequence). Deletions cut 2 bases from V and 3 bases from J, with 17 bases between. The CDR3 protein is CASSLLGFGTRYEQYF. The DNA for the CDR3 is TGTGCCAGCAGCTTATTGGGTTTCGGGACACGCTACGAGCAGTACTTC.

At least ten counts were recorded for this clonotype. This sequence joins TRBV5-1 and TRBJ1-1; D gene uncertain. Per germline, CDR1 SGHRS and CDR2 YFSETQ. V lost 2 bases and J lost 3, with 14 bases in between. This CDR3 comprises 15 residues. The CDR3 sequence: CASSFRDPTDTEAFF. Written as DNA, the CDR3 is TGCGCCAGCAGCTTTAGAGACCCGACGGACACTGAAGCTTTCTTT.

This clonotype was observed at least ten times. The CDR3 here is CASSQVLAQYQETQYF. The CDR3 nucleotides are TGCGCCAGCAGCCAAGTCCTAGCGCAGTACCAAGAGACCCAGTACTTC. The J gene is TRBJ2-5, the V gene TRBV4-1, with a tentative D call TRBD2 (6 bases). The CDR3 covers 16 residues. V was clipped by 1 base and J by 0 bases, with 12 bases between them. CDR1 and CDR2 (germline): MGHRA, YSYEKL.